The rows below give T cell receptor beta chains drawn from one sample of a study of shared clonotypes between healthy human individuals. The method was immunoSEQ multiplex PCR; TCRdb's version includes in-frame clones alone and lacks a portion of them. The table includes more than 1 million clones, more than 75% detected once. Sequencing was done on a sample of memory CD4+ T cells from PBMCs. The receptors here all came from a man aged 18 to 30 in good health. Some clones in this sample may be carry-over from other donors' samples. The CDR3 runs from the conserved cysteine through the conserved F or W. Clone size appears in some rows only: once, few, many, or a class for an expanded clone.

V	J	size	CDR3
TRBV11-3	TRBJ2-1	-	CASSGVFVAGYAEQFF
TRBV7-9	TRBJ2-5	-	CASSLSGKQETQYF
TRBV28	TRBJ2-7	-	CASSAGSLGAEQYF
TRBV5-5	TRBJ1-1	-	CASSLNPVGNTEAFF
TRBV7-2	TRBJ2-7	-	CASSWKLDSQYEQYF
TRBV5-5	TRBJ1-1	-	CASRAGLLNTEAFF
TRBV10-3	TRBJ2-7	-	CAISRENEQYF
TRBV5-4	TRBJ2-7	-	CASSLGPSGRAYEQYF
TRBV28	TRBJ1-2	-	CATGTGGSFGYGYTF
TRBV30	TRBJ1-1	-	CAWSVEVNTEAFF
TRBV6-1	TRBJ1-6	-	CASRVDSALNSPLHF
TRBV11-1	TRBJ2-1	-	CASSFYGRAGYEQFF
TRBV7-9	TRBJ2-7	-	CASSLSGTGSYEQYF
TRBV28	TRBJ2-3	-	CASSLRGAGHGDTQYF
TRBV15	TRBJ2-1	-	CATSRLGLEHNEQFF
TRBV28	TRBJ1-5	-	CASSLVGGRMEPQHF
TRBV7-2	TRBJ2-1	-	CASSQWGGVSSYNEQFF
TRBV5-6	TRBJ2-4	-	CASSLTGEDIQYF
TRBV7-8	TRBJ1-5	-	CASSAGASGVHF
TRBV11-1	TRBJ2-4	-	CASSLIVGGKNIQYF
TRBV4-1	TRBJ1-2	-	CASSQGFSYTF
TRBV7-2	TRBJ1-5	-	CASSFGRNQPQHF
TRBV5-6	TRBJ1-4	-	CASSVGQGGKLFF
TRBV6-5	TRBJ2-4	-	CASSYSTWWAKNIQYF
TRBV6-5	TRBJ2-1	-	CASTWGGNPGEQFF
TRBV9	TRBJ2-2	few	CASSVDLAPGELFF